This TCR beta chain was captured in a study of cytomegalovirus exposure and HLA in healthy donors. Overall study results and limits: In an earlier analysis, most TCR beta V segments were productive about 87% or about 30% of the time.

The PCR made use of 60 Vbeta and 13 Jbeta primers. Clones were sequenced by immunoSEQ multiplex PCR, and TCRdb holds only the in-frame ones, with some missing. The sample lists about 170,000 clones, 77% occurring once. A word on this clone: Its matching antigen is unknown.

V lost 4 bases, J lost 2 bases, and 10 bases stayed unmatched. This CDR3 is 17 amino acids long. V usage is TRBV5-7 and J usage is TRBJ2-4; 9 nucleotides match TRBD1. TRBV5-7 is placed among ORFs of uncertain function. Sequencing was performed on PBMCs. This TCR came from a female donor in good health and CMV-seronegative. CDR3 in DNA: TGTGCCAGCAGCAGCCGGGACAGGGCCTTAACCAAAAACATTCAGTACTTC. This gives the protein CASSSRDRALTKNIQYF.